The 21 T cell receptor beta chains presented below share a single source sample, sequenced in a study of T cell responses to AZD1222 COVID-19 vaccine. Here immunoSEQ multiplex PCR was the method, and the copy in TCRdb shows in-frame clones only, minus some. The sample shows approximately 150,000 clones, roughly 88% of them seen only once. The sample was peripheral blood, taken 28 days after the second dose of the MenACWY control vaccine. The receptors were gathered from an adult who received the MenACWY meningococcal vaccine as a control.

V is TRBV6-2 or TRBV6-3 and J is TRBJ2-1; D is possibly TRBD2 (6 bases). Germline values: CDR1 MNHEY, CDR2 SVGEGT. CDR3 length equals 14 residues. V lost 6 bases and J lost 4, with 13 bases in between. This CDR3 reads CASSTGEGYNEQFF. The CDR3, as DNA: TGTGCCAGCAGCACGGGGGAAGGATACAATGAGCAGTTCTTC.

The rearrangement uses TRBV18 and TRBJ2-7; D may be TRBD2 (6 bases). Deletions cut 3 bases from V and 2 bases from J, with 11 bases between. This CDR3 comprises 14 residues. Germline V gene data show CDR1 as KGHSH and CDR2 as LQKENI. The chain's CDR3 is CASSPTGDPYEQYF. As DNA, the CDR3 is TGTGCCAGCTCACCGACGGGGGACCCCTACGAGCAGTACTTC.

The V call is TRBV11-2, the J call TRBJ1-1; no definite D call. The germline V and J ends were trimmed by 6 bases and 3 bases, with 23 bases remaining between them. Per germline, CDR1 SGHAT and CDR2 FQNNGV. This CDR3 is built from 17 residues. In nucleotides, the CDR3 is TGTGCCAGCAGGATCTACCCCTCCGTAGATCTTTACACTGAAGCTTTCTTT. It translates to CASRIYPSVDLYTEAFF.

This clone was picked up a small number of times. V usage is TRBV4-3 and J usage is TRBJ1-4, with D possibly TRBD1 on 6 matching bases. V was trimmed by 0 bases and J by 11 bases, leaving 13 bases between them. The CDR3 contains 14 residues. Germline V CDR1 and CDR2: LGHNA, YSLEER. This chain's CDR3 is CASSQEFTGRKLFF. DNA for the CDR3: TGCGCCAGCAGCCAAGAATTCACAGGGAGGAAACTGTTTTTT.

CDR3 amino acids: CASSEDRAKNIQYF. CDR3 in DNA: TGTGCCAGCAGTGAAGACAGGGCCAAAAACATTCAGTACTTC. V usage is TRBV6-1 and J usage is TRBJ2-4; TRBD1 is a possible D gene (5 bases). Germline V gives CDR1 MNHNS, CDR2 SASEGT. Trimming cost V 1 base and J 1 base, with 5 bases left between them. The CDR3 has 14 residues.

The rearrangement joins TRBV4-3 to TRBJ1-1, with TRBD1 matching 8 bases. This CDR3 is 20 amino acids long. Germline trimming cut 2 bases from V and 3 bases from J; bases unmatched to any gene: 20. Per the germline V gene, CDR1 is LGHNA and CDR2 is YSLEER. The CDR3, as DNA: TGCGCCAGCAGCCAACGGACAGGGTTGCCGGATTATGGGGGAGACACTGAAGCTTTCTTT. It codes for CASSQRTGLPDYGGDTEAFF.

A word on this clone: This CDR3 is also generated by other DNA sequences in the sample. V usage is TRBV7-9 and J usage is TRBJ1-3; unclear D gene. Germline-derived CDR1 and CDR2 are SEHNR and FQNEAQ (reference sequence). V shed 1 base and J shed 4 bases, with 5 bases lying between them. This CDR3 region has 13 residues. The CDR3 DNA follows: TGTGCCAGCAGCTTAGTTGTGGGAAACACCATATATTTT. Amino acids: CASSLVVGNTIYF.

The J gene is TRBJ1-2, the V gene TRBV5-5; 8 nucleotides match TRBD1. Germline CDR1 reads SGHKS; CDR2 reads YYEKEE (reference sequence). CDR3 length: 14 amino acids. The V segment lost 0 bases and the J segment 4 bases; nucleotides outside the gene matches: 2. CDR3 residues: CASSLGQGAYGYTF. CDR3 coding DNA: TGTGCCAGCAGCTTGGGGCAGGGGGCCTATGGCTACACCTTC.

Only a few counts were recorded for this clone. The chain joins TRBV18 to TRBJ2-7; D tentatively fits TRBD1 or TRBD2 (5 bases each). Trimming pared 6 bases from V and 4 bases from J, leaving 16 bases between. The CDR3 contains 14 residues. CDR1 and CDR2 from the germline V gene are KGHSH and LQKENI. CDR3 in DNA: TGTGCCAGCTCCCGAAGGGACGCTTCATACGAGCAGTACTTC. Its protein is CASSRRDASYEQYF.

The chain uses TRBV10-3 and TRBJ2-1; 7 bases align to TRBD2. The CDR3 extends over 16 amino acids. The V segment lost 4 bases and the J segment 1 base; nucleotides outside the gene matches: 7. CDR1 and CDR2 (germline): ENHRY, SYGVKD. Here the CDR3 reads CAISGPRGVSYNEQFF. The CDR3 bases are TGTGCCATCAGTGGACCTCGGGGGGTTTCCTACAATGAGCAGTTCTTC.

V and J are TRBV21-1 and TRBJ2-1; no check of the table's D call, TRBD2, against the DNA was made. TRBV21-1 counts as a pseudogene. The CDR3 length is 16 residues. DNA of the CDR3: TGTGCCAGCAGCAAAGAGGCGACTAGAGGAAACAATGAGCAGTTCTTC. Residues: CASSKEATRGNNEQFF.

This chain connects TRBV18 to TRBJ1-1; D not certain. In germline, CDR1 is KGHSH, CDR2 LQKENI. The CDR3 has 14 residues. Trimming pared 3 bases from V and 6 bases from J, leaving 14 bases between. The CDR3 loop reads CASSPGVGVAEAFF. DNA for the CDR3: TGTGCCAGCTCACCGGGAGTGGGTGTCGCTGAAGCTTTCTTT.

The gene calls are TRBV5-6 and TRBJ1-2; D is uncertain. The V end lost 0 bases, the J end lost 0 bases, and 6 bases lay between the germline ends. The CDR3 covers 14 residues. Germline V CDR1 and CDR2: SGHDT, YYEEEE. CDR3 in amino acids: CASSLGRSNYGYTF. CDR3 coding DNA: TGTGCCAGCAGCTTGGGCAGGTCTAACTATGGCTACACCTTC.

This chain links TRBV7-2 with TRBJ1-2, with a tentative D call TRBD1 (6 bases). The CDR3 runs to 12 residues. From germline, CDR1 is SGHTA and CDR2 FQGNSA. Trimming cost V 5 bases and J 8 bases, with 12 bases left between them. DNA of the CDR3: TGTGCCAGCAGCCCTCGGGACAAGGGCTACACCTTC. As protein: CASSPRDKGYTF.

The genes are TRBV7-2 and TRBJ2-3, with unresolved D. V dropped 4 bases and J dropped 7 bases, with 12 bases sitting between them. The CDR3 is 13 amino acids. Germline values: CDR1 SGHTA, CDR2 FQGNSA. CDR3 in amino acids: CASSSQIVNTQYF. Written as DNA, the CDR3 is TGTGCCAGCAGCTCCCAAATCGTAAATACGCAGTATTTT.

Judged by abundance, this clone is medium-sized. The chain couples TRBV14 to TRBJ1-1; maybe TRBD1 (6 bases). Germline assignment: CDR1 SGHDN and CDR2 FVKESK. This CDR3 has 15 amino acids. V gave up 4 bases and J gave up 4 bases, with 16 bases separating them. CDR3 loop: CASSLMGALSTEAFF. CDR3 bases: TGTGCCAGCAGCCTTATGGGGGCTCTCTCCACTGAAGCTTTCTTT. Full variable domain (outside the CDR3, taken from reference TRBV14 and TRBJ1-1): EAGVTQFPSHSVIEKGQTVTLRCDPISGHDNLYWYRRVMGKEIKFLLHFVKESKQDESGMPNNRFLAERTGGTYSTLKVQPAELEDSGVYFCASSLMGALSTEAFFGQGTRLTVV.

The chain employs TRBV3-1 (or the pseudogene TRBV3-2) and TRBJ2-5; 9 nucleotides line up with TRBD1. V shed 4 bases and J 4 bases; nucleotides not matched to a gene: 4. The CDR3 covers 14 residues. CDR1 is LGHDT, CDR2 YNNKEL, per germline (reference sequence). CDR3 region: CASSRVDRGETQYF. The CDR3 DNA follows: TGTGCCAGCAGCCGTGTGGACAGGGGAGAGACCCAGTACTTC.

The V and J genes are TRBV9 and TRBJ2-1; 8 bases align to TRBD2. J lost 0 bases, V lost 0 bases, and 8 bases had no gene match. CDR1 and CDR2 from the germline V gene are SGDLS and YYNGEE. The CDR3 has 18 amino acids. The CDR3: CASSVEAGAQSSYNEQFF. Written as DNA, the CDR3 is TGTGCCAGCAGCGTAGAAGCGGGAGCACAATCCTCCTACAATGAGCAGTTCTTC. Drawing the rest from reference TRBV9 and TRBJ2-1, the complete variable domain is DSGVTQTPKHLITATGQRVTLRCSPRSGDLSVYWYQQSLDQGLQFLIQYYNGEERAKGNILERFSAQQFPDLHSELNLSSLELGDSALYFCASSVEAGAQSSYNEQFFGPGTRLTVL.

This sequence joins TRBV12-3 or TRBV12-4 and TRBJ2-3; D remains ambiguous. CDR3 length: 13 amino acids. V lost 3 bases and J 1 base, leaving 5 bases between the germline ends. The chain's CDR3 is CASSLLRTDTQYF. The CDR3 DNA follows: TGTGCCAGCAGTTTGCTACGCACAGATACGCAGTATTTT.

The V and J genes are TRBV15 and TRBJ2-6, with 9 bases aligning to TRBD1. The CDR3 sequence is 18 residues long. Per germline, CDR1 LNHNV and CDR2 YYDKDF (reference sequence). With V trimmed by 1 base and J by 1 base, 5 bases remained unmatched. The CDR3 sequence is CATSRGSGTGSGANVLTF. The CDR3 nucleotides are TGTGCCACCAGCAGAGGCTCCGGGACAGGGTCTGGGGCCAACGTCCTGACTTTC. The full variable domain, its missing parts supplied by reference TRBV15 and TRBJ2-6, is DAMVIQNPRYQVTQFGKPVTLSCSQTLNHNVMYWYQQKSSQAPKLLFHYYDKDFNNEADTPDNFQSRRPNTSFCFLDIRSPGLGDTAMYLCATSRGSGTGSGANVLTFGAGSRLTVL.

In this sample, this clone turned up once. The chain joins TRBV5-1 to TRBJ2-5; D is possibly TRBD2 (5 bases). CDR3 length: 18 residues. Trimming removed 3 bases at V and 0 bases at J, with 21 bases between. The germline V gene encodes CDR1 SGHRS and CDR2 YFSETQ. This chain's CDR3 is CASSSPGLARMYQETQYF. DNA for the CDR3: TGCGCCAGCAGCTCCCCCGGACTGGCGAGGATGTACCAAGAGACCCAGTACTTC.